One sample yielded the 25 T cell receptor beta chains listed below, sequenced in a study of blood T cell repertoires in COVID-19. TCRdb's copy holds only in-frame clones and misses some; the assay was immunoSEQ multiplex PCR. The sample has around 450,000 clones, 75% to 90% seen once; the top ten hold over 4%. The specimen was peripheral blood. The source of these receptors is a woman in her thirties with acute or convalescent COVID-19.

The chain joins TRBV5-4 to TRBJ1-1; D remains unclear. Trimming left V 4 bases short and J 1 base short, with 11 bases between. Germline V gene lookup returns CDR1 SGHNT and CDR2 YYREEE (reference sequence). The CDR3 has 14 amino acids. The CDR3 DNA reads as TGTGCCAGCAGCCCGAGGAGTACGAACACTGAAGCTTTCTTT. It specifies CASSPRSTNTEAFF.

The chain links TRBV7-2 to TRBJ1-5; D possibly corresponds to TRBD1 (5 bases). CDR1 SGHTA and CDR2 FQGNSA come from the germline V gene. The germline V and J ends were trimmed by 5 bases and 7 bases, with 15 bases remaining between them. The CDR3 consists of 14 residues. CDR3 DNA sequence: TGTGCCAGCAGCCACCGACGACAGTTACAGCCCCAGCATTTT. Amino acids: CASSHRRQLQPQHF.

The chain uses TRBV30 and TRBJ1-4; TRBD1 might be the D (6 bases). V lost 3 bases, J lost 4 bases, and 18 bases lay in between. The CDR3 has 16 residues. Germline loops: CDR1 GTSNPN, CDR2 SVGIG (reference sequence). The CDR3 DNA is TGTGCCTGGAGACCAACAGGGACGAGGGGTAATGAAAAACTGTTTTTT. Translation: CAWRPTGTRGNEKLFF.

This chain joins TRBV7-8 and TRBJ2-5; D perhaps matches TRBD2 (5 bases). V lost 4 bases, J lost 3 bases, and 15 bases lay in between. In germline, CDR1 is SGHVS, CDR2 FQNEAQ. The length of the CDR3 is 15 residues. The CDR3 coding sequence is TGTGCCAGCAGCTCTCCGCGGCGGGTAAAAGAGACCCAGTACTTC. Translation: CASSSPRRVKETQYF.

V gene TRBV11-2 combines with J gene TRBJ1-1, with a possible D match to TRBD1 (5 bases). This CDR3 region has 14 residues. Trimming removed 1 base from V and 4 bases from J, with 10 bases in between. CDR1 and CDR2 (germline): SGHAT, FQNNGV. The CDR3 DNA reads TGTGCCAGCAGCTTAGCCAGGGTGGGCACTGAAGCTTTCTTT. Amino acid sequence: CASSLARVGTEAFF.

J is TRBJ2-2 and V is TRBV5-6; 10 nucleotides agree with TRBD1. Germline loops: CDR1 SGHDT, CDR2 YYEEEE. The trim removed 5 bases at V and 5 bases at J, leaving 6 bases unmatched. CDR3 length equals 15 residues. As DNA, the CDR3 is TGTGCCAGCAGACAAGACAGGGGGCGGACCGGGGAGCTGTTTTTT. Translating it yields CASRQDRGRTGELFF.

This clone has just one count. The J gene is TRBJ1-1, the V gene TRBV7-9; TRBD1 matches at 7 bases. Germline trimming cut 4 bases from V and 7 bases from J; bases unmatched to any gene: 6. Germline V gives CDR1 SEHNR, CDR2 FQNEAQ (reference sequence). CDR3 size: 13 residues. The CDR3 nucleotides are TGTGCCAGCAGCTCCTCCCGGGACAGTGAAGCTTTCTTT. Translated: CASSSSRDSEAFF.

This rearrangement joins TRBV5-1 to TRBJ2-2, with 10 bases fitting TRBD2. The ends lost 4 bases at V and 2 bases at J; junction bases unmatched: 17. CDR1 and CDR2 from the germline V gene are SGHRS and YFSETQ. This CDR3 is built from 20 residues. The CDR3 DNA sequence: TGCGCCAGCAGCCCCCTTAGGTGGGCTAGCGGGGGTCCTAACACCGGGGAGCTGTTTTTT. This translates into CASSPLRWASGGPNTGELFF.

This clone occurred once. The chain is built from TRBV11-2 and TRBJ2-7; a weak D match, TRBD2 (5 bases). Germline V lookup: CDR1 SGHAT, CDR2 FQNNGV. This CDR3 has 13 residues. Trimming stripped 4 bases from V and 6 bases from J, with 13 bases between. The DNA of the CDR3 is TGTGCCAGCAGCTCTATCCGGGGTTTCGAGCAGTACTTC. Protein sequence: CASSSIRGFEQYF.

This clone was counted a single time. The chain couples TRBV28 to TRBJ2-6, with unresolved D. CDR1 and CDR2 from the germline V gene are MDHEN and SYDVKM. Trimming removed 1 base from V and 0 bases from J, with 4 bases in between. This CDR3 spans 15 amino acids. In DNA form, the CDR3 reads TGTGCCAGCAGTTTATTCGTCTCTGGGGCCAACGTCCTGACTTTC. Its protein is CASSLFVSGANVLTF.

The chain carries TRBV20-1 and TRBJ2-5; 14 bases map to TRBD2. The CDR3 is 18 amino acids. J gave up 2 bases and V 3 bases, and 11 bases lay outside the gene matches. CDR1 and CDR2 from the germline V gene are DFQATT and SNEGSKA (reference sequence). The CDR3 reads CSASSGLAGGPIQETQYF. Written as DNA, the CDR3 is TGCAGTGCTAGTTCTGGACTAGCGGGGGGCCCTATACAAGAGACCCAGTACTTC.

V and J are TRBV29-1 and TRBJ1-1; TRBD1 is a possible D gene (6 bases). The CDR3 covers 12 residues. Trimming took off 4 bases at V and 5 bases at J, with 11 bases between the two ends. Germline-derived CDR1 and CDR2 are SQVTM and ANQGSEA. The CDR3 loop reads CSVAGAVTEAFF. Written as DNA, the CDR3 is TGCAGCGTTGCAGGGGCTGTGACTGAAGCTTTCTTT.

This chain joins TRBV6-5 and TRBJ1-5, with 9 bases lining up with TRBD1. V shed 6 bases and J 3 bases; nucleotides not matched to a gene: 6. Germline V gene lookup returns CDR1 MNHEY and CDR2 SVGAGI. This CDR3 region has 15 residues. CDR3 sequence (DNA): TGTGCCAGCAGCCGGGGACAGGGTCTCAATCAGCCCCAGCATTTT. Protein sequence: CASSRGQGLNQPQHF.

The chain joins TRBV7-8 to TRBJ1-2; 8 bases map to TRBD1. CDR1 is SGHVS and CDR2 is FQNEAQ in the germline V gene. V was clipped by 1 base and J by 5 bases; unmatched bases: 6. CDR3 length: 15 amino acids. In nucleotides, the CDR3 is TGTGCCAGCAGCTTAGGTACAGGGGGATATTATGGCTACACCTTC. It encodes CASSLGTGGYYGYTF.

In nucleotides, the CDR3 is TGTGCCAGCAGTCCCGGACAGGGAGGGGCTGAAAAACTGTTTTTT. Translation gives CASSPGQGGAEKLFF. V usage is TRBV28 and J usage is TRBJ1-4, with 8 bases identical to TRBD1. This CDR3 spans 15 amino acids. The germline V gene encodes CDR1 MDHEN and CDR2 SYDVKM. With V trimmed by 5 bases and J by 7 bases, 9 bases remained unmatched.

The chain couples TRBV30 to TRBJ1-3; D remains unclear. This CDR3 has 11 residues. The germline gives CDR1 GTSNPN, CDR2 SVGIG (reference sequence). CDR3 sequence: CACKIGNTIYF. CDR3 in DNA: TGTGCTTGTAAAATAGGAAACACCATATATTTT.

The chain carries TRBV11-3 and TRBJ2-3; 7 bases are shared with TRBD2. The CDR3 has 17 residues. Germline CDR1 and CDR2: SGHNT and YENEEA. J gave up 1 base and V 1 base, and 8 bases lay outside the gene matches. In DNA, the CDR3 is TGTGCCAGCAGCTTAGGAACGTGGGAGGGTGGCACAGATACGCAGTATTTT. Amino acids: CASSLGTWEGGTDTQYF.

V and J are TRBV10-1 and TRBJ1-1, with D uncertain. The CDR3 is 14 residues long. CDR1 is WNHNN, CDR2 SYGVQD, per germline (reference sequence). The V and J ends lost 0 bases and 8 bases respectively, with 13 bases between them. The CDR3 reads CASSESYGITEAFF. CDR3 coding DNA: TGCGCCAGCAGTGAGTCGTACGGGATTACCGAAGCTTTCTTT.

This clone has only one observation. The J gene is TRBJ1-4, the V gene TRBV6-5; 9 bases align to TRBD1. Trimming cost V 5 bases and J 5 bases; bases outside gene matches: 6. The germline V gene encodes CDR1 MNHEY and CDR2 SVGAGI. The CDR3 runs 15 residues. CDR3 in DNA: TGTGCCAGCAGTCGACACGGGACAGGGAATGAAAAACTGTTTTTT. This translates into CASSRHGTGNEKLFF.

Of note for this clone: At one boundary the junction diverges from the germline segment, which might be a read error. The genes are TRBV30 and TRBJ2-1, with 13 bases that match TRBD2. CDR3 size: 13 residues. Germline V gives CDR1 GTSNPN, CDR2 SVGIG (reference sequence). Here the CDR3 DNA reads TGTGCCTGGAGTGACACCGGACTAGCGGGGGCCCTCTTC. Translating gives CAWSDTGLAGALF.

The chain recombines TRBV28 with TRBJ1-2, with 7 bases aligning to TRBD1. CDR3 length equals 15 residues. V shed 7 bases, J shed 4 bases, and the junction held 12 bases outside the gene matches. Germline CDR1 MDHEN, CDR2 SYDVKM. The CDR3 is CASTLDRRFVYGYTF. The CDR3 nucleotides read TGTGCCAGCACCTTGGACAGGAGGTTTGTCTATGGCTACACCTTC.

J is TRBJ1-6 and V is TRBV7-6; TRBD1 is a possible D gene (5 bases). This CDR3 is built from 18 residues. Trimming left V 5 bases short and J 11 bases short, with 28 bases between. Germline values: CDR1 SGHVS, CDR2 FNYEAQ. The CDR3: CASSRFVRGVRGMAPLHF. CDR3 coding DNA: TGTGCCAGCAGCCGCTTCGTTCGGGGGGTTAGAGGAATGGCACCCCTCCACTTT. Complete variable domain (other parts from reference TRBV7-6 and TRBJ1-6): GAGVSQSPRYKVTKRGQDVALRCDPISGHVSLYWYRQALGQGPEFLTYFNYEAQQDKSGLPNDRFSAERPEGSISTLTIQRTEQRDSAMYRCASSRFVRGVRGMAPLHFGNGTRLTVT.

V and J are TRBV6-5 and TRBJ2-5; D gene unclear. V lost 5 bases and J lost 7, with 14 bases in between. Germline CDR1 reads MNHEY; CDR2 reads SVGAGI. This CDR3 is built from 13 residues. The CDR3 loop reads CASSPSGLGTQYF. The CDR3 DNA follows: TGTGCCAGCAGTCCAAGTGGGCTGGGGACCCAGTACTTC.

The CDR3 loop reads CASSSAQQGAAYEQYF. The CDR3, as DNA: TGTGCCAGCAGCTCAGCCCAACAGGGGGCGGCCTACGAGCAGTACTTC. This rearrangement joins TRBV7-9 to TRBJ2-7; 9 nucleotides agree with TRBD1. CDR1 and CDR2 from the germline V gene are SEHNR and FQNEAQ (reference sequence). The V segment lost 4 bases and the J segment 2 bases; nucleotides outside the gene matches: 9. The CDR3 covers 16 residues.

The V gene is TRBV15, the J gene TRBJ2-1, with D possibly being TRBD2 (6 bases). V lost 0 bases and J lost 10, with 13 bases in between. Germline CDR1 LNHNV, CDR2 YYDKDF (reference sequence). CDR3 size: 14 residues. The CDR3 is CATSRDGGIGEQFF. CDR3 sequence (DNA): TGTGCCACCAGCAGAGATGGGGGGATCGGGGAGCAGTTCTTC.